The clone carrying this TCR beta chain was observed once. Generated by immunoSEQ multiplex PCR, the TCRdb table keeps only in-frame clones and is missing some. Altogether over 50,000 clones are present, around 93% being singletons, with the ten largest covering 23%. Trimming took 5 bases from V and 0 from J, leaving 8 bases between them. CDR3 length: 13 amino acids. Germline assignment: CDR1 GTSNPN and CDR2 SVGIG (reference sequence). The data are from a study of OX40 agonist ivuxolimab in advanced cancers. The receptor's source is an adult with an advanced solid tumor such as melanoma, head and neck, liver or kidney cancer. Specimen: CD4+ or CD8+ T cells sorted from blood, collected in a trial of the OX40 agonist ivuxolimab. The V call is TRBV30, the J call TRBJ1-3; no clear D gene. CDR3 loop: CAWSGGSGNTIYF. DNA for the CDR3: TGTGCCTGGTCTGGAGGCTCTGGAAACACCATATATTTT.